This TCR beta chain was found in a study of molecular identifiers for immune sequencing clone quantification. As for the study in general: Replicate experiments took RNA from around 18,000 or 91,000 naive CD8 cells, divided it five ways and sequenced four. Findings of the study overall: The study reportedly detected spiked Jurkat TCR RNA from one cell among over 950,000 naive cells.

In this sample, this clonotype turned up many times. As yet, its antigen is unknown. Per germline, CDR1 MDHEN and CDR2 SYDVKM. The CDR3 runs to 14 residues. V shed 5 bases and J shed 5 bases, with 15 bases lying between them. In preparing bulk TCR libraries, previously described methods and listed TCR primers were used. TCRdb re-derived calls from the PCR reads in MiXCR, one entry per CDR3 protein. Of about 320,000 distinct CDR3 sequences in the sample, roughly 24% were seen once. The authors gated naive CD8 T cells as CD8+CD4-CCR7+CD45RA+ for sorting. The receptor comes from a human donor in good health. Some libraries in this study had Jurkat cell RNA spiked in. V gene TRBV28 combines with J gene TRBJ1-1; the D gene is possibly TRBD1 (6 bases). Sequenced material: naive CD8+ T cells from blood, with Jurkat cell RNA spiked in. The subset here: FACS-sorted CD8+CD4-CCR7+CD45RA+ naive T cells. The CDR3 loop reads CASSTYRVGTEAFF. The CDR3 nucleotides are TGTGCCAGCAGTACCTACAGGGTTGGGACTGAAGCTTTCTTT.